A selection of T cell receptor beta chains follows, all from one sample in a study of cytomegalovirus exposure and HLA in healthy donors. Clones were sequenced by immunoSEQ multiplex PCR, and TCRdb holds only the in-frame ones, with some missing. The profile covers fewer than 200,000 clones, with roughly two thirds appearing a single time and roughly 2.7% taken by the ten largest. Sequencing was done on a sample of PBMCs. Receptors originate from a woman aged 40 to 50 in good health and CMV-seropositive. Each CDR3 is given with its conserved first and last residue. The D gene is left open where the match is weak. Not all rows give a size; the values are once, few, many and, for expanded clones, a class.

TRBV5-1	-	TRBJ1-3	TRBD1	TGCGCCAGCAGCTTGGGTGGGACAGCCTCTGGAAACACCATATATTTT	CASSLGGTASGNTIYF
TRBV7-2	-	TRBJ1-1	TRBD1	TGTGCCAGCAGCCCTGACAGGGTCACTGAAGCTTTCTTT	CASSPDRVTEAFF
TRBV5-5	-	TRBJ1-1	TRBD1	TGTGCCAGCAGCTTGTATTTTAGACAGGGCCTGAACACTGAAGCTTTCTTT	CASSLYFRQGLNTEAFF
TRBV6-6	-	TRBJ1-1	-	TGTGCCAGCAGTTACCTGACCGGGACAGAAGCTTTCTTT	CASSYLTGTEAFF
TRBV14	-	TRBJ2-1	TRBD2	TGTGCCAGCAGCCAAGGGGTAGCGGGGGGTTGGAGTTCCTACAATGAGCAGTTCTTC	CASSQGVAGGWSSYNEQFF
TRBV27	-	TRBJ1-5	-	TGTGCCAGCAGTTTTTCAGGGTTGGAACAGCCCCAGCATTTT	CASSFSGLEQPQHF
TRBV5-1	-	TRBJ2-2	-	TGCGCCAGCAGCGCGCAGGCGCGTACGTCCGGGGAGCTGTTTTTT	CASSAQARTSGELFF
TRBV30	-	TRBJ1-5	-	TGTGCCTCCCCGGGGGTCAATAGCAATCAGCCCCGGCATTTT	CASPGVNSNQPRHF
TRBV5-6	few	TRBJ2-2	-	TGTGCCAGCAGCTTCGCAGGGAATCCCGGGGAGCTGTTTTTT	CASSFAGNPGELFF
TRBV18	once	TRBJ1-3	TRBD1	TGTGCCAGCTCACGGACAGGCGAGAGCTCTGGAAACACCATATATTTT	CASSRTGESSGNTIYF
TRBV9	-	TRBJ1-2	-	TGTGCCAGCAGCGTAGCGGGGGGATCCAACTATGGCTACACCTTC	CASSVAGGSNYGYTF
TRBV10-3	-	TRBJ2-2	-	TGTGCCATCAGTGAGGGGGGGGCAGGTCCCGGGGAGCTGTTTTTT	CAISEGGAGPGELFF
TRBV28	-	TRBJ2-7	TRBD1	TGTGCCAGCAGTGGTAGGGGGCTATTATCCTACGAGCAGTACTTC	CASSGRGLLSYEQYF
TRBV7-2	-	TRBJ2-7	TRBD2	TGTGCCAGCAGCACCAACGCGGGGGGCAGCCCCTACGAGCAGTACTTC	CASSTNAGGSPYEQYF
TRBV29-1	-	TRBJ2-1	-	TGCAGCGTTGAAGATCAAGCCGTTGAGCAGTTCTTC	CSVEDQAVEQFF
TRBV15	few	TRBJ2-7	TRBD2	TGTGCCACCAGCAGAGAGCGGGAGGGGAGCGAGCAGTACTTC	CATSREREGSEQYF
TRBV6-5	-	TRBJ1-2	-	TGTGCCAGCAGTTACCCCCTGACAGGAGTTAACTATGGCTACACCTTC	CASSYPLTGVNYGYTF
TRBV28	-	TRBJ2-2	-	TGTGCCAGCAGTCCCATAATAGCCAGGGGTAGGTCCACCGGGGAGCTGTTTTTT	CASSPIIARGRSTGELFF
TRBV29-1	-	TRBJ1-6	TRBD1	TGCAGCGGGACAGGGAGAGATTCACCCCTCAACTTT	CSGTGRDSPLNF
TRBV7-2	-	TRBJ2-1	TRBD1	TGTGCCAGCAGCTCCCGGACAGGGGACGGCAATGAGCAGTTCTTC	CASSSRTGDGNEQFF
TRBV10-3	-	TRBJ2-7	TRBD2	TGTGCCATCAGTGAGTCCGGGACTAAGCACTACGAGCAGTACTTC	CAISESGTKHYEQYF
TRBV5-4	-	TRBJ2-4	-	TGTGCCAGCAGCTTGGACAGTTTCTCAAAAAACATTCAGTACTTC	CASSLDSFSKNIQYF
TRBV7-2	-	TRBJ2-5	TRBD2	TGTGCCAGCAGCTTCGGCGGGGGGACCGCGGGGGACCAGTACTTC	CASSFGGGTAGDQYF
TRBV7-2	few	TRBJ1-1	-	TGTGCCAGCAGCTTAGTAGGAGCAGGGGAATCTTTCTTT	CASSLVGAGESFF
TRBV5-6	-	TRBJ1-3	-	TGTGCCAGCAGCCTTGGCCCTTCAAGGGGAATCCGAAACACCATATATTTT	CASSLGPSRGIRNTIYF
TRBV27	-	TRBJ2-7	TRBD1	TGTGCCAGCAGTCCCGAGACAGGGGGCCGCCACGAGCAGTACTTC	CASSPETGGRHEQYF
TRBV7-8	-	TRBJ1-2	TRBD1	TGTGCCAGCAGTACCCGACAGGGGCCCAACTATGGCTACACCTTC	CASSTRQGPNYGYTF